This TCR beta chain stems from a study of beta chain features in type 1 diabetes (dated by TCRdb to the late 2010s). For the wider study: Mean age, gender distribution, total cell number and subset yield were not different between patients and healthy donors. Naive and central memory subsets were obtained from all 30 or so donors, but regulatory and stem cell-like memory subsets were isolated from only 8 patients and roughly eight healthy donors. A total of 100 million to 110 million sorted cells were examined across all samples, and a strong correlation was observed between cell number per subset and RNA yield. The study compared the TCRB repertoires of sorted circulating CD4+ T cell subsets in recently diagnosed type 1 diabetes patients with those in matched healthy donors. General findings and caveats noted by the study authors: PCR may preferentially amplify shorter templates, but because patient and control samples were amplified and corrected together, any resulting skew would affect both groups equally. In all four CD4+ subsets, TCRB CDR3 length was moderately but significantly shorter in type 1 diabetes patients. Naive, central memory and regulatory TCRB repertoires appeared to be more alike among patients than among healthy donors. Because cDNA rather than genomic DNA was sequenced, highly expressing activated cells could have been over-represented, although no difference in activation and CD3 levels was found between groups. Because small numbers of individuals were included in the HLA sub-analyses, any influence of HLA type on TCRB rearrangement was left unresolved. At VDJ recombination sites, type 1 diabetes patients had fewer insertions and more deleted nucleotides, which implies abnormalities in thymic rearrangement.

CDR1 is given as LGHNA and CDR2 as YNFKEQ, both from the germline V gene. The CDR3, cysteine through phenylalanine, is 17 amino acids long. The kept DNA is CDR3 alone, 51 bases in frame from the first base. V has 3 bases trimmed and J has 0 bases trimmed; junction bases matching no gene number 10. From each donor, a single peripheral blood sample of about 100 mL on average was drawn into heparinised tubes. Naive, central memory, regulatory and stem cell-like memory CD4+ T cells were sorted on a BD FACSAria II using a panel including CD45RO, CCR7, CD25, CD127, CD95 and CD27. Purity was above 95% for every sorted population. PBMCs were isolated right away by Lymphoprep density gradient centrifugation and were stained directly, without culture. So that batch effects would be minimized, each experiment stained and sorted samples in pairs, pairing one healthy donor with one patient. Comment on this clone: The antigen this receptor binds is unknown. Base qualities are not at hand, and no much larger clone is one base apart.

The High Capacity cDNA Reverse Transcription Kit was used to reverse transcribe all of the isolated RNA, meaning that expressed TCRB transcripts were what got sequenced. Deep immunoSEQ sequencing was performed on naive, central memory and regulatory T cell samples, with an average of approximately 3.9 million total reads per sample. Sorted cells were lysed in RLT buffer, and RNA was extracted using DNase-treated RNeasy Micro or Mini kits according to cell number. To prevent cross-contamination, every cell subset was processed on its own, while patient and healthy donor samples were processed together. The immunoSEQ multiplex PCR was used to amplify TCRB sequences from cDNA, yielding 87-bp fragments that span the CDR3 region. The amplicons were sequenced using the Illumina HiSeq platform. Per the original workflow: Synthetic template baselines were used to correct PCR bias computationally, reads within Hamming distance 2 were collapsed, and singletons that could not be merged were discarded. Reads were aligned against IMGT so that V, D and J genes, CDR3 length and insertions or deletions at six rearrangement sites could be assigned. Within each subset, clonotype counts were normalized to sorted cell number, after which true diversity and Gini coefficients were computed with the tcR R package. Repertoire sharing was quantified using the overlap coefficient calculated on TCRB nucleotide sequences. As a proxy for the pre-selection repertoire, out-of-frame TCRB sequences from naive cells were analyzed. Here the immuneACCESS table is served through TCRdb, limited to in-frame sequences with V and J called. Missing clones are a known gap in these copies; in checked studies unresolved V genes cover under half, and the rest lacks a known reason. That table supplies the V and J calls and clone size; D and trimming were determined from the DNA. Recorded for this sample are some 330,000 clones; roughly 12% of them occurred a single time. The ten top clones hold approximately 0.011% of the sample.

The source of this sequence is a woman younger than 30 with type 1 diabetes. The specimen sequenced was naive CD4+ T cells from blood. Read against the paper, the sample's cell subset or site label means: true naive CD4+ T cells. Here the chain combines TRBV4-2 and TRBJ2-7, with 8 bases in between that match TRBD2. CDR3 loop: CASSQTAGAGGSYEQYF. DNA sequence: TGTGCCAGCAGCCAGACCGCCGGGGCGGGAGGCTCCTACGAGCAGTACTTC.